This T cell receptor (beta chain) was sequenced in a study of T cell changes during pregnancy in multiple sclerosis. Sequenced by immunoSEQ multiplex PCR; TCRdb stores in-frame clones only, minus some. The data show 35,000 to 40,000 clones, roughly nine tenths seen once. Germline V gene sequence: CDR1 SGHVS, CDR2 FNYEAQ. The CDR3 runs to 16 residues. V was cut by 2 bases and J by 0 bases, with 13 bases left in between. J is TRBJ2-5 and V is TRBV7-6; D may be TRBD1 (5 bases). Sequenced here: peripheral blood, sampled in the third trimester of pregnancy. The source of this sequence is a female donor in good health, enrolled as a control in a pregnancy study. CDR3 region: CASSLRGNAYQETQYF. CDR3 bases: TGTGCCAGCAGCTTAAGGGGAAACGCGTACCAAGAGACCCAGTACTTC.